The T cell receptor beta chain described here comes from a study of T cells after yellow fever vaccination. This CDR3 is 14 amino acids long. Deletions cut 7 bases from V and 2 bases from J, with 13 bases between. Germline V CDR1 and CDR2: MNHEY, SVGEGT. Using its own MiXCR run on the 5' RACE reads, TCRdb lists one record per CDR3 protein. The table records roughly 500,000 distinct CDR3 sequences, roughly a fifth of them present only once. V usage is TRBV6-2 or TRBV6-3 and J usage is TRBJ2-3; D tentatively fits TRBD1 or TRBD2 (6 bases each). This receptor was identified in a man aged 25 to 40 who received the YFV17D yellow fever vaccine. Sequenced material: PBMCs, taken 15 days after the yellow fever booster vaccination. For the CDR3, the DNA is TGTGCCAGCATCGGGGGCCCCTACACAGATACGCAGTATTTT. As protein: CASIGGPYTDTQYF.